This T cell receptor (beta chain) was profiled in a study of T cell clonotyping in hematopoietic cell transplantation (dated by TCRdb to about 2021). Notes on the research overall: Recipient samples taken before transplant were obtained following cytoreduction. In the study, around 140 blood samples were gathered from some 32 consecutive transplant recipients and their related donors. Recruitment of patients ran from September 2015 to early 2017, and follow-up continued until late 2020 or until death.

This clone appeared once. Its antigen specificity is not known. The record has no base qualities; no much larger clone is one base away. TCR beta CDR3 regions were amplified from genomic DNA with the immunoSEQ assay, a bias-controlled multiplex PCR using V- and J-specific primers. A second PCR step added a proprietary barcode and Illumina adapter sequences to the CDR3 amplicons. CDR3 libraries were sequenced on an Illumina MiSeq instrument. The authors' analysis ran thus. Export and quality control were handled in immunoSEQ Analyzer 3.0, while downstream analyses relied on R Bioconductor and Immunarch. Repertoire metrics were calculated using only productive rearrangements within the normalized downsampled data set. In the normalized cohort, clonotypes with more than 5 templates were defined as pathologically expanded. The Inverse Simpson Index was used to measure repertoire diversity. To capture all clonotypes, the CMV-specificity analyses were run on the non-normalized data set. Imported from immuneACCESS, the table was reduced by TCRdb to in-frame sequences with V and J called. These copies leave out some clones; in studies compared against another copy, an unresolved V gene accounts for under half, and the cause of the remainder is not known. Clone size and the V and J calls come from that table; the DNA yielded D and trimming. This sample lists approximately 25,000 clones; around 84% were detected once. The ten largest clones take up approximately 22% of the sample.

The intended sense of this specimen's time point label: recipient sample about 28 days before transplant, after cytoreduction. Recipient blood was collected about 28 days before transplant and at days 30, 100 and 180 after transplant. Nuclei Lysis Solution was used to extract genomic DNA from fresh or cryopreserved unfractionated peripheral blood mononuclear cells. Study-wide findings and limitations: After transplant, TCR diversity in recipients dropped, and pathologically expanded clonotypes climbed progressively between day 30 and day 180. Donor and pretransplant recipient Inverse Simpson Index values predicted broader posttransplant TCR repertoire diversity. Overlap with donor repertoires was found for only a small fraction of recipient repertoires, with over 95% found to appear de novo at the given depth. Sample size was limited, and cells were not sorted, so CD4 and CD8 repertoire contributions could not be separated.

CDR1 and CDR2 (DFQATT, SNEGSKA) derive from the germline V gene (reference sequence). V is reduced by 3 bases and J by 10 bases, leaving a spacing of 12 bases between them. The CDR3 holds 11 amino acids from the cysteine to the phenylalanine. Just CDR3 DNA is preserved here, 33 bases in frame from base 1. The sequenced sample was peripheral blood mononuclear cells, obtained before stem cell transplant. The chain was built from TRBV20-1 and TRBJ1-1, with no confidently assigned D gene. The clonotype was recovered from an older woman with acute myeloid leukemia. Some clones in this sample may be carry-over from other donors' samples. In nucleotides, the sequence is TGCAGTGCTAGTGCAGGTCTTGGAGCTTTCTTT. Its coded protein is CSASAGLGAFF.